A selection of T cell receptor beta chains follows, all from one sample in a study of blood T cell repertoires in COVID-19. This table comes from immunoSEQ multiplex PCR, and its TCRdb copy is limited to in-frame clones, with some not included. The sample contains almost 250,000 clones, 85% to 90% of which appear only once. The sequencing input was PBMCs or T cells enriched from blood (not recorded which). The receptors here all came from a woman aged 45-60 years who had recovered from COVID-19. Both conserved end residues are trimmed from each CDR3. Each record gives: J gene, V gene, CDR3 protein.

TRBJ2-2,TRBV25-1,ASSPPIPGTSDTGELF
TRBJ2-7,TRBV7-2,ASRPDRGSPYEQY
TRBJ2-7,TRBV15,ATSLTSGYEQY
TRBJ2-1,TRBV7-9,ASSLVGLAGYEQF
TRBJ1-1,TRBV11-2,ASSHRTGGFNEAF
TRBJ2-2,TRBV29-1,SVGLDTGELF
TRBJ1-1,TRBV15,ATSRDRGGRAF
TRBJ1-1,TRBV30,AWSLGLGDTEAF
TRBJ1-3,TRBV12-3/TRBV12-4,ASRDTENTIY
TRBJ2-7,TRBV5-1,ASSQGNGYEQY
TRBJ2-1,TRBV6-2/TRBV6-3,ASSPQGLEIYEQF
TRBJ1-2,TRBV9,ASSPTGGYGYT
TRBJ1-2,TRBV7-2,ASSLTGSGNDGYT
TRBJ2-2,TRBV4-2,ASSQDSGLAKVHTGELF
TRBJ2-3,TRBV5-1,ASRSLMGLAGSPRTDTQY
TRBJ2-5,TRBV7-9,ASSRRRTGETQY